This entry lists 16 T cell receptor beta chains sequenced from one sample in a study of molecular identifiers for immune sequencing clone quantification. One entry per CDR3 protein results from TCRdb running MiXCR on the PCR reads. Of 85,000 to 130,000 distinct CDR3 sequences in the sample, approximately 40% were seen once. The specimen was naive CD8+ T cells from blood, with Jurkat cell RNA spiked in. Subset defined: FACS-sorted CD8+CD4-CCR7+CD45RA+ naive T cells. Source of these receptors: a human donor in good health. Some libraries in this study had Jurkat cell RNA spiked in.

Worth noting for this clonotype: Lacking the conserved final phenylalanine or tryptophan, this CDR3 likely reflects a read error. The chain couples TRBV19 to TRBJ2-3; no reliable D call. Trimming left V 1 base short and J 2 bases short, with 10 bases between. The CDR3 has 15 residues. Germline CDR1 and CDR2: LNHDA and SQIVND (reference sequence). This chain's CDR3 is CASSIVSDLTDTQYI. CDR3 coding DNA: TGTGCCAGTAGTATAGTATCAGACCTCACAGATACGCAGTATATT.

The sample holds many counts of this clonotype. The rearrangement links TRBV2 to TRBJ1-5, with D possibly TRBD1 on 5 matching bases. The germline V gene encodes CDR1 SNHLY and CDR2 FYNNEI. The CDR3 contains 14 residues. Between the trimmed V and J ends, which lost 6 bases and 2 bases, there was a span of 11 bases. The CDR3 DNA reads TGTGCCAGCAGCGCAACGGGGGGCAATCAGCCCCAGCATTTT. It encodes CASSATGGNQPQHF.

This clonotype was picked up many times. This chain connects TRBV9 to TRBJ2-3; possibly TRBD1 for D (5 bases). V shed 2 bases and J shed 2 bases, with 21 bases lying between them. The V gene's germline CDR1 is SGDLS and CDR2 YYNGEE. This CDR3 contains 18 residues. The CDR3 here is CASSVTGGSLLITDTQYF. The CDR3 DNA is TGTGCCAGCAGCGTTACAGGCGGAAGCCTCTTAATCACAGATACGCAGTATTTT.

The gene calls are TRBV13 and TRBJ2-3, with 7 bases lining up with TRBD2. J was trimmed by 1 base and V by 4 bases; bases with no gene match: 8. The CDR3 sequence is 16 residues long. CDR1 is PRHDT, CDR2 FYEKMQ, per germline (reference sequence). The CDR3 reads CASSSPPSGGTDTQYF. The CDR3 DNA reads TGTGCCAGCAGCTCCCCCCCTAGCGGAGGCACAGATACGCAGTATTTT. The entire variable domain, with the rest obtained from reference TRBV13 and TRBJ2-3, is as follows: AAGVIQSPRHLIKEKRETATLKCYPIPRHDTVYWYQQGPGQDPQFLISFYEKMQSDKGSIPDRFSAQQFSDYHSELNMSSLELGDSALYFCASSSPPSGGTDTQYFGPGTRLTVL.

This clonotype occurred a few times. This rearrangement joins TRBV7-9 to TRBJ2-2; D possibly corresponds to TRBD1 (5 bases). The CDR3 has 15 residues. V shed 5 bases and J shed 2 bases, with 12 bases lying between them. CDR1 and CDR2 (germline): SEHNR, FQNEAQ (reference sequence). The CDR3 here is CASSPLGLNTGELFF. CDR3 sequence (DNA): TGTGCCAGCAGCCCCTTGGGGCTCAACACCGGGGAGCTGTTTTTT.

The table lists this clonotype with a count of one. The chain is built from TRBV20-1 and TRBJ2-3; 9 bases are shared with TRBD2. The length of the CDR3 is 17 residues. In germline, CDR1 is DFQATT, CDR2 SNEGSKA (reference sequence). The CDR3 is CRDPRGREGLGPDTQYF. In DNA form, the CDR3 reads TGCAGGGACCCTCGGGGGCGGGAGGGCCTGGGCCCAGATACGCAGTATTTT.

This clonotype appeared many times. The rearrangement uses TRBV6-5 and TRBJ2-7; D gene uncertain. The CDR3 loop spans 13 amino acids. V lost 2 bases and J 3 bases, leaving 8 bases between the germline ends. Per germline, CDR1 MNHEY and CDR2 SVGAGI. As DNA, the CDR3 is TGTGCCAGCAGTTACGGGAAGAGCTACGAGCAGTACTTC. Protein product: CASSYGKSYEQYF.

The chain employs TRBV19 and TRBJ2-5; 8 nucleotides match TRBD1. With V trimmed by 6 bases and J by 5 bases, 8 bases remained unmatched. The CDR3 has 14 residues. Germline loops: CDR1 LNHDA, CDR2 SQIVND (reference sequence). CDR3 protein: CASSGQGAWETQYF. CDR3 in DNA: TGTGCCAGTAGCGGACAGGGAGCCTGGGAGACCCAGTACTTC.

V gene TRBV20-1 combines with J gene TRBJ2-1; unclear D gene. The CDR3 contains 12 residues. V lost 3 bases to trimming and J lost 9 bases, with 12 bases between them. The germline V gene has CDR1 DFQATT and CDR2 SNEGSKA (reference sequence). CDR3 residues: CSASDGFSEQFF. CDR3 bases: TGCAGTGCTAGCGATGGTTTTAGTGAGCAGTTCTTC.

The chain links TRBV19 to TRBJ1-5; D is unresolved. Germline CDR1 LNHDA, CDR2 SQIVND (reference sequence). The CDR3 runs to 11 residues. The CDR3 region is CAEGSYQPQHF. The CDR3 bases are TGTGCGGAGGGCTCCTATCAGCCCCAGCATTTT.

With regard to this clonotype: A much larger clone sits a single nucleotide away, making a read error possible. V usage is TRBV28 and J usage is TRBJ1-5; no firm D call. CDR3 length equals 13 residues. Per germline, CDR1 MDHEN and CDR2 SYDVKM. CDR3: CACSLGINQPQHF. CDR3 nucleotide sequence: TGTGCCTGCAGTTTAGGGATAAATCAGCCCCAGCATTTT.

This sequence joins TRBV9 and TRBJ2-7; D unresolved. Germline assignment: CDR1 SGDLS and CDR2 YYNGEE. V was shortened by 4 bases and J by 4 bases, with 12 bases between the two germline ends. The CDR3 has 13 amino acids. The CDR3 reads CASSTGVGYEQYF. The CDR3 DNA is TGTGCCAGCAGCACTGGGGTAGGTTACGAGCAGTACTTC.

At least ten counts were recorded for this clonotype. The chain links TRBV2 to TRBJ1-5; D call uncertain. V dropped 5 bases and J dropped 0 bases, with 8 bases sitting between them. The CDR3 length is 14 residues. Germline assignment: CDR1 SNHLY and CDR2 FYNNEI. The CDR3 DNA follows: TGTGCCAGCAGTCCGGGATATAGCAATCAGCCCCAGCATTTT. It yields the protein CASSPGYSNQPQHF.

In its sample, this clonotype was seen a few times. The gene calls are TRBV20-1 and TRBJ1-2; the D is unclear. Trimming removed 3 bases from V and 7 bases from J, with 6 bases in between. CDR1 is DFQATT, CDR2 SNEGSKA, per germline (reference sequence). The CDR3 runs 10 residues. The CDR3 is CSASGGGYTF. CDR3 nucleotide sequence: TGCAGTGCTAGTGGAGGTGGCTACACCTTC.

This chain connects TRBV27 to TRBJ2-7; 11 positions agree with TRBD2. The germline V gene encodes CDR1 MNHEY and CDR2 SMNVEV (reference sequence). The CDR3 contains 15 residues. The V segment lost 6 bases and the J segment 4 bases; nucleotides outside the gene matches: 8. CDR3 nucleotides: TGTGCCAGCAGCGCTGGACTAGCGGGTTGGTACGAGCAGTACTTC. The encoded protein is CASSAGLAGWYEQYF.

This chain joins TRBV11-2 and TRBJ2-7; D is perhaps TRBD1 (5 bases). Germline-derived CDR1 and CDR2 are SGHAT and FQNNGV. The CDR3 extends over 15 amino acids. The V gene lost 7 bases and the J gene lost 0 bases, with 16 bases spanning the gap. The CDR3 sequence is CASTPGHFLSYEQYF. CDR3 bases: TGTGCCAGCACTCCCGGACACTTCCTCTCCTACGAGCAGTACTTC.